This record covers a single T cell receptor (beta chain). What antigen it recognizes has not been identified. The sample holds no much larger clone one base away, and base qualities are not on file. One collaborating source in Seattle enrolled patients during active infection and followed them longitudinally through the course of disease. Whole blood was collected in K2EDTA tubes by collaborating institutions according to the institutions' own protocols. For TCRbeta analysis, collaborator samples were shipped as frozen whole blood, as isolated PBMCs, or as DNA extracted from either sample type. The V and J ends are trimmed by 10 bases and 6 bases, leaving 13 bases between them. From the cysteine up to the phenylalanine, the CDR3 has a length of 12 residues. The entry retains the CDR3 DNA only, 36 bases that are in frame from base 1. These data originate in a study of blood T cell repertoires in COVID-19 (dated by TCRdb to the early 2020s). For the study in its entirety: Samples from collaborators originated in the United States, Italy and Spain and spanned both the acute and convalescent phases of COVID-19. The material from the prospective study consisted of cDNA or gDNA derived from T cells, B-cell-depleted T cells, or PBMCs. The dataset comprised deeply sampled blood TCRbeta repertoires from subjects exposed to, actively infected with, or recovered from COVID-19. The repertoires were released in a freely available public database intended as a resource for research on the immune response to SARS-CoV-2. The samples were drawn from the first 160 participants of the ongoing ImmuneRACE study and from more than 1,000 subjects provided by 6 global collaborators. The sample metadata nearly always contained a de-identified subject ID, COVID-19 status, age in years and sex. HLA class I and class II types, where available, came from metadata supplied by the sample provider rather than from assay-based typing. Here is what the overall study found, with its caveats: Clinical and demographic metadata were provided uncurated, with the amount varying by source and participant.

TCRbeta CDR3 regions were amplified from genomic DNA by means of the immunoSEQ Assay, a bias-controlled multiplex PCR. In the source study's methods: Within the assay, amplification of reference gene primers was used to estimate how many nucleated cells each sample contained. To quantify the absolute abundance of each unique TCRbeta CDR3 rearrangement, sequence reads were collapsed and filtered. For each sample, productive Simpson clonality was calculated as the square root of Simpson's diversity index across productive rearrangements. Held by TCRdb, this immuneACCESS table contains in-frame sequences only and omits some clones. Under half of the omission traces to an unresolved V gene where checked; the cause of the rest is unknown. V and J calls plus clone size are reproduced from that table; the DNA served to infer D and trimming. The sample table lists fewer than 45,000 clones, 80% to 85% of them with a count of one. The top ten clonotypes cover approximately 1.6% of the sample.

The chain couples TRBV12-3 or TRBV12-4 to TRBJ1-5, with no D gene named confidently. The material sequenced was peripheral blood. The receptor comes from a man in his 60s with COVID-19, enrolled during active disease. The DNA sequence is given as TGTGCCACGCTTATAGAGGGTCAGCCCCAGCATTTT. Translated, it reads CATLIEGQPQHF.